This T cell receptor (beta chain) came from a study of immune heterogeneity within non-small cell lung tumors. The overall study: Squamous cell carcinomas accounted for a few of the tumors, non-squamous carcinomas for 10, and 1 was not otherwise specified. Overall study findings and caveats: Tumor sites within a patient were found to share identical dominant CDR3 beta clonotypes, and site-unique high-frequency clones were also present.

From germline, CDR1 is SGHDN and CDR2 FVKESK. The CDR3 runs to 12 residues. Multiplex PCR (32 V and 13 J primers) was used to amplify the TCR beta CDR3. MiXCR, run by TCRdb on the multiplex PCR reads, gives a single entry per CDR3 protein. The sample consists of 13,000 or so distinct CDR3 sequences, around a quarter of them appearing once. The template consisted of bulk tumor genomic DNA, with around 600 ng used per sample. Surgery yielded several widely spaced biopsies per primary tumor. Newly diagnosed with untreated non-small cell lung cancer, the patients underwent curative surgery. About this clonotype itself: The antigen remains unidentified. It may be a read error: a sequence one base away is much more abundant.

The sequence came from a man in his forties or fifties with non-small cell lung cancer. The chain links TRBV14 to TRBJ1-2; the D gene is possibly TRBD1 (6 bases). The sequenced material came from lung tumor tissue. The chain's CDR3 is CASSRDNYGYNF. CDR3 nucleotides: TGTGCCAGCAGCCGGGACAACTATGGCTACAACTTC.